This is a list of T cell receptor beta chains from one sample in a study of regulatory T cells in long-lasting Graves disease. MiXCR, run by TCRdb on the multiplex PCR reads, gives a single entry per CDR3 protein. The sample records about 520,000 distinct CDR3 sequences, about 12% being singletons. This same sample was also taken into another study, of T cells in Graves' hyperthyroidism and ophthalmopathy.

This material consisted of peripheral blood mononuclear cells (PBMCs), taken at new diagnosis, from a patient treated with antithyroid drugs. Receptor source: a woman aged 25-40 years with Graves disease. The CDR3 runs from the conserved cysteine through the conserved F or W. D genes are given only for firm matches. Clone size, where shown, is once, few, many, or a class for clones that have expanded.

cdr3_nt: TGTGCCATCAGTGACACTAGCGGTGGTATCGGGGAGCTGTTTTTT
cdr3_aa: CAISDTSGGIGELFF
v_call: TRBV10-3
clone_size: many
j_call: TRBJ2-2
d_call: TRBD2

cdr3_nt: TGCAGCGTTAGACAGGGTAACACCGGGGAGCTGTTTTTT
cdr3_aa: CSVRQGNTGELFF
v_call: TRBV29-1
clone_size: many
j_call: TRBJ2-2
d_call: TRBD1

cdr3_nt: TGTGCCAGCAGTTATCGTGAGGGGGAACCCTACGAGCAGTACTTC
cdr3_aa: CASSYREGEPYEQYF
v_call: TRBV6-5
clone_size: -
j_call: TRBJ2-7
d_call: -

cdr3_nt: TGCAGTGCTAGACCTTTGGGGACCGGGGAGCTGTTTTTT
cdr3_aa: CSARPLGTGELFF
v_call: TRBV20-1
clone_size: -
j_call: TRBJ2-2
d_call: -

cdr3_nt: TGTGCCAGCAGCTTACAGCGGGAGAGGGCGGGAGAGCAGTTCTTC
cdr3_aa: CASSLQRERAGEQFF
v_call: TRBV7-3
clone_size: many
j_call: TRBJ2-1
d_call: TRBD2

cdr3_nt: TGTGCCAGCAGTGGGGGACTAGCGGGAGGGTCGAAACAGTTCTTC
cdr3_aa: CASSGGLAGGSKQFF
v_call: TRBV6-2/TRBV6-3
clone_size: many
j_call: TRBJ2-1
d_call: TRBD2

cdr3_nt: TGCAGTGCTACAACTGGACAGGGCCCAAACACCATATATTTT
cdr3_aa: CSATTGQGPNTIYF
v_call: TRBV20-1
clone_size: many
j_call: TRBJ1-3
d_call: TRBD1

cdr3_nt: TGTGCCAGCAGCTTGGACAGGGCTACTCATTCACCCCTCCACTTT
cdr3_aa: CASSLDRATHSPLHF
v_call: TRBV5-4
clone_size: many
j_call: TRBJ1-6
d_call: -

cdr3_nt: TGTGCCTGGGGGGGGGGCGGAGGAGGATGGCAAATCACTGAAGCTTTCTTT
cdr3_aa: CAWGGGGGGWQITEAFF
v_call: TRBV30
clone_size: many
j_call: TRBJ1-1
d_call: -

cdr3_nt: TGTGCCAGCAGGCTGGGACAGGGAACCTACGAGCAGTACTTC
cdr3_aa: CASRLGQGTYEQYF
v_call: TRBV12-3/TRBV12-4
clone_size: many
j_call: TRBJ2-7
d_call: TRBD1

cdr3_nt: TGTGCCAGCAGCTTCAGAACAGGACAAGAGACCCAGTACTTC
cdr3_aa: CASSFRTGQETQYF
v_call: TRBV7-2
clone_size: many
j_call: TRBJ2-5
d_call: -

cdr3_nt: TGTGCCAGCAGCCCCCTGAGGGGGACTAGCGGGAGCAATGAGCAGTTCTTC
cdr3_aa: CASSPLRGTSGSNEQFF
v_call: TRBV11-2
clone_size: -
j_call: TRBJ2-1
d_call: TRBD2

cdr3_nt: TGTGCCAGCAGTTGGGAATCCGACTACGAGCAGTACTTC
cdr3_aa: CASSWESDYEQYF
v_call: TRBV28
clone_size: many
j_call: TRBJ2-7
d_call: -

cdr3_nt: TGTGCCAGCAGCCAAGAGTCCGACACAGATACGCAGTATTTT
cdr3_aa: CASSQESDTDTQYF
v_call: TRBV3-1
clone_size: many
j_call: TRBJ2-3
d_call: -

cdr3_nt: TGTGCCAGCAGCTTATTAGGGGGTGGTGCCACTGAAGCTTTCTTT
cdr3_aa: CASSLLGGGATEAFF
v_call: TRBV7-3
clone_size: many
j_call: TRBJ1-1
d_call: -

cdr3_nt: TGTGCCAGCAGCCCCCGGGGCGGAAGGTTCACTGAAGCTTTCTTT
cdr3_aa: CASSPRGGRFTEAFF
v_call: TRBV16
clone_size: -
j_call: TRBJ1-1
d_call: -

cdr3_nt: TGTGCCAGCAGTGGGGACCTCGGAAACACCATATATTTT
cdr3_aa: CASSGDLGNTIYF
v_call: TRBV2
clone_size: many
j_call: TRBJ1-3
d_call: -

cdr3_nt: TGTGCCAGCAGCACCGGGACAGGGGAGTACAGTGAGCAGTTCTTC
cdr3_aa: CASSTGTGEYSEQFF
v_call: TRBV11-2
clone_size: many
j_call: TRBJ2-1
d_call: TRBD1

cdr3_nt: TGTGCCAGCAGTTTTATAACGGGGACTAGCGTTTCCTACAATGAGCAGTTCTTC
cdr3_aa: CASSFITGTSVSYNEQFF
v_call: TRBV28
clone_size: -
j_call: TRBJ2-1
d_call: TRBD2

cdr3_nt: TGTGCCACCAGACAGACAAATAATTCACCCCTCCACTTT
cdr3_aa: CATRQTNNSPLHF
v_call: TRBV3-1
clone_size: few
j_call: TRBJ1-6
d_call: -

cdr3_nt: TGTGCCAGCAGCGCCGGGACCTATAATTCACCCCTCCACTTT
cdr3_aa: CASSAGTYNSPLHF
v_call: TRBV9
clone_size: -
j_call: TRBJ1-6
d_call: -

cdr3_nt: TGTGCCAGCAACCCCAACGCCGAGCAGTACTTC
cdr3_aa: CASNPNAEQYF
v_call: TRBV2
clone_size: few
j_call: TRBJ2-7
d_call: -

cdr3_nt: TGTGCCAGCAGCTCCCTCGAGACTAGCGGGTATTGGGACAATGAGCAGTTCTTC
cdr3_aa: CASSSLETSGYWDNEQFF
v_call: TRBV11-1
clone_size: many
j_call: TRBJ2-1
d_call: TRBD2

cdr3_nt: TGTGCCAGCAGCTTCGGTAGCGGGAGGGGGAATGAGCAGTTCTTC
cdr3_aa: CASSFGSGRGNEQFF
v_call: TRBV11-1
clone_size: many
j_call: TRBJ2-1
d_call: TRBD2

cdr3_nt: TGCAGCGTTGACTCAGGGAACTACGAGCAGTACTTC
cdr3_aa: CSVDSGNYEQYF
v_call: TRBV29-1
clone_size: many
j_call: TRBJ2-7
d_call: -

cdr3_nt: TGTGCCAGCAGCTTATCACTAGCGGGATCCTACAATGAGCAGTTCTTC
cdr3_aa: CASSLSLAGSYNEQFF
v_call: TRBV7-9
clone_size: many
j_call: TRBJ2-1
d_call: TRBD2

cdr3_nt: TGTGCCAGCAGTTACTCGAAGACAGACCCACACTATGGCTACACCTTC
cdr3_aa: CASSYSKTDPHYGYTF
v_call: TRBV6-2/TRBV6-3
clone_size: many
j_call: TRBJ1-2
d_call: -

cdr3_nt: TGTGCCAGCAGTAGACCAGGGTGGTTCTACGAGCAGTACTTC
cdr3_aa: CASSRPGWFYEQYF
v_call: TRBV7-9
clone_size: -
j_call: TRBJ2-7
d_call: -

cdr3_nt: TGCAGCGTTGAAATTGGCAGGGACAATGAGCAGTTCTTC
cdr3_aa: CSVEIGRDNEQFF
v_call: TRBV29-1
clone_size: -
j_call: TRBJ2-1
d_call: -

cdr3_nt: TGTGCCAGCAAACAGGGGGTGAACACCGGGGAGCTGTTTTTT
cdr3_aa: CASKQGVNTGELFF
v_call: TRBV6-1
clone_size: -
j_call: TRBJ2-2
d_call: TRBD1

cdr3_nt: TGTGCCAGTAGTATAGTGGGCAGGGTCCTTGTTCGCGAAAAACTGTTTTTT
cdr3_aa: CASSIVGRVLVREKLFF
v_call: TRBV19
clone_size: few
j_call: TRBJ1-4
d_call: -

cdr3_nt: TGCAGCGTTAGGTCTAGCAATAGGCGAGGGGCCAACGTCCTGACTTTC
cdr3_aa: CSVRSSNRRGANVLTF
v_call: TRBV29-1
clone_size: few
j_call: TRBJ2-6
d_call: -

cdr3_nt: TGTGCCAGCAGTGAGGAGCTAGCGGGAGGCTACGAGCAGTACTTC
cdr3_aa: CASSEELAGGYEQYF
v_call: TRBV2
clone_size: many
j_call: TRBJ2-7
d_call: TRBD2

cdr3_nt: TGTGCCAGCAGGGCGGCCTACGAGCAGTACTTC
cdr3_aa: CASRAAYEQYF
v_call: TRBV28
clone_size: many
j_call: TRBJ2-7
d_call: -

cdr3_nt: TGTGCCTGGAGTGTACTCGGGCGGAAGACTGAAGCTTTCTTT
cdr3_aa: CAWSVLGRKTEAFF
v_call: TRBV30
clone_size: many
j_call: TRBJ1-1
d_call: -

cdr3_nt: TGTGCCAGCAGTTTATCTTATGGGTCGGGGAACACTGAAGCTTTCTTT
cdr3_aa: CASSLSYGSGNTEAFF
v_call: TRBV27
clone_size: many
j_call: TRBJ1-1
d_call: -

cdr3_nt: TGTGCCAGCAGTCTGGACGCTAACCAGCATTTT
cdr3_aa: CASSLDANQHF
v_call: TRBV2
clone_size: many
j_call: TRBJ1-5
d_call: -

cdr3_nt: TGTGCCAGCAACCAAGGACTAGCGGGAACAGATACGCAGTATTTT
cdr3_aa: CASNQGLAGTDTQYF
v_call: TRBV12-3/TRBV12-4
clone_size: -
j_call: TRBJ2-3
d_call: TRBD2

cdr3_nt: TGTGCCAGCAGCGTAGGGACAGGGGACCAAGAGACCCAGTACTTC
cdr3_aa: CASSVGTGDQETQYF
v_call: TRBV9
clone_size: many
j_call: TRBJ2-5
d_call: TRBD1

cdr3_nt: TGTGCCAGCAGCCCCGGATTAACATTCGGGGATGCTTTCTTT
cdr3_aa: CASSPGLTFGDAFF
v_call: TRBV3-1
clone_size: few
j_call: TRBJ1-1
d_call: -

cdr3_nt: TGTGCCACCAGCAGGGTGGAGGGGACCAACAATGGGCAGTTCTTC
cdr3_aa: CATSRVEGTNNGQFF
v_call: TRBV15
clone_size: few
j_call: TRBJ2-1
d_call: -

cdr3_nt: TGTGCCAGCAGTCCGAAGGACAGAGGAAGCTCTGGGGCCAACGTCCTGACTTTC
cdr3_aa: CASSPKDRGSSGANVLTF
v_call: TRBV3-1
clone_size: -
j_call: TRBJ2-6
d_call: -

cdr3_nt: TGTGCCAGCAGTACCGGGACAGGGCCGTTTAACGAGCAGTACTTC
cdr3_aa: CASSTGTGPFNEQYF
v_call: TRBV12-3/TRBV12-4
clone_size: many
j_call: TRBJ2-7
d_call: TRBD1

cdr3_nt: TGCAGTGCTAGCAGGGTCTCTGGAAACACCATATATTTT
cdr3_aa: CSASRVSGNTIYF
v_call: TRBV20-1
clone_size: few
j_call: TRBJ1-3
d_call: -

cdr3_nt: TGTGCCAGCAGCTTAGAATCCGGGACTAGCAGCAACACCGGGGAGCTGTTTTTT
cdr3_aa: CASSLESGTSSNTGELFF
v_call: TRBV7-9
clone_size: many
j_call: TRBJ2-2
d_call: TRBD2

cdr3_nt: TGTGCCAGCAGCTTGCAGTTTAATGGGGATACGCAGTATTTT
cdr3_aa: CASSLQFNGDTQYF
v_call: TRBV7-2
clone_size: -
j_call: TRBJ2-3
d_call: -

cdr3_nt: TGTGCCAGCAAACTCCTTACTGGAAACACCATATATTTT
cdr3_aa: CASKLLTGNTIYF
v_call: TRBV6-1
clone_size: many
j_call: TRBJ1-3
d_call: -

cdr3_nt: TGTGCCAGCATTTACGGGGGGAACTACGAGCAGTACTTC
cdr3_aa: CASIYGGNYEQYF
v_call: TRBV6-5
clone_size: many
j_call: TRBJ2-7
d_call: TRBD2

cdr3_nt: TGTGCCAGCAGTTACTGGGCGGCCTCCTACGAGCAGTACTTC
cdr3_aa: CASSYWAASYEQYF
v_call: TRBV6-5
clone_size: many
j_call: TRBJ2-7
d_call: -

cdr3_nt: TGTGCCAGCAGCAAGATAACAGCGTGGGAGACCCAGTACTTC
cdr3_aa: CASSKITAWETQYF
v_call: TRBV7-9
clone_size: -
j_call: TRBJ2-5
d_call: -

cdr3_nt: TGTGCCAGCAGAGGGGATAGACAGGGGGAGACCCAGTACTTC
cdr3_aa: CASRGDRQGETQYF
v_call: TRBV27
clone_size: many
j_call: TRBJ2-5
d_call: TRBD1

cdr3_nt: TGTGCCAGCAGTTTTCGCGGACAGTATGGCTACACCTTC
cdr3_aa: CASSFRGQYGYTF
v_call: TRBV27
clone_size: many
j_call: TRBJ1-2
d_call: -

cdr3_nt: TGTGCCAGTAGTTTAGTCAGGGCGGGCACTGAAGCTTTCTTT
cdr3_aa: CASSLVRAGTEAFF
v_call: TRBV19
clone_size: many
j_call: TRBJ1-1
d_call: -